The clone carrying this T cell receptor (beta chain) was counted many times. Its specificity is unknown. Amplified TCR beta CDR3 regions came from RNA transcripts. A first-round RT-PCR of the TCR CDR3 used the HTBI primer set. From the multiplex PCR reads, TCRdb called clonotypes with MiXCR, one entry per CDR3 protein. Here the sample spans some 370,000 distinct CDR3 sequences, 17% being singletons. The data derive from a study of T cells in Graves' hyperthyroidism and ophthalmopathy. Overall study results and limits: Ophthalmopathy cases were set apart from stable hyperthyroidism by a 13 V-J model.

Germline V gene data show CDR1 as MNHNS and CDR2 as SASEGT. The CDR3 is 13 amino acids. V gave up 7 bases and J gave up 7 bases, with 11 bases separating them. The gene calls are TRBV6-1 and TRBJ1-6; D is perhaps TRBD1 (5 bases). Sequencing input: blood. The receptor comes from a woman aged 30 to 39 with Graves' hyperthyroidism that later progressed to Graves' ophthalmopathy. The CDR3 loop is CASKSDSNSPLHF. In DNA, the CDR3 is TGTGCCAGCAAAAGCGACAGCAATTCACCCCTCCACTTT.